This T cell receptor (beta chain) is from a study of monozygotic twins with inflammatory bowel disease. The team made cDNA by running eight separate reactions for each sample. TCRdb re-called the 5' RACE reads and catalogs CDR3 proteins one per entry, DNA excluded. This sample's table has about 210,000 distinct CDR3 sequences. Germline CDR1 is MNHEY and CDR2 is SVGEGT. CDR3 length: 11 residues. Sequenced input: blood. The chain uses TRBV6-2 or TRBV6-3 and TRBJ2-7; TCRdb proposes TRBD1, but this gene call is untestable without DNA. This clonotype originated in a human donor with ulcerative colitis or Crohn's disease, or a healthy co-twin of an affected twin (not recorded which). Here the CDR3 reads CASTQGYEQYF.